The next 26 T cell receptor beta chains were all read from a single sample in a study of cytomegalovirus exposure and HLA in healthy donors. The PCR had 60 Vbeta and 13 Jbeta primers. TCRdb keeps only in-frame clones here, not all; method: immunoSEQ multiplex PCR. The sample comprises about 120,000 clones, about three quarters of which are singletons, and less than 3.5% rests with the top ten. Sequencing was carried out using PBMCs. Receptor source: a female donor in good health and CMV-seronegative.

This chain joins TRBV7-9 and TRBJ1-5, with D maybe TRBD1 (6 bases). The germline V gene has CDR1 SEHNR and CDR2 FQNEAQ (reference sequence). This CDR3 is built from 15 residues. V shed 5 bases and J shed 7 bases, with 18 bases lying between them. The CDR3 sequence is CASSAGWGGGQPQHF. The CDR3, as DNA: TGTGCCAGCAGCGCGGGTTGGGGTGGGGGCCAGCCCCAGCATTTT.

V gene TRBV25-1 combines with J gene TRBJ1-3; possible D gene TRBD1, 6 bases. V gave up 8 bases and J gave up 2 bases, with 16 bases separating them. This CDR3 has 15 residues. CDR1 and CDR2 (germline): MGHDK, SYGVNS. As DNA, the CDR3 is TGTGCCAGCGGGGGGGGCCCTGGTGCTGGAAACACCATATATTTT. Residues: CASGGGPGAGNTIYF.

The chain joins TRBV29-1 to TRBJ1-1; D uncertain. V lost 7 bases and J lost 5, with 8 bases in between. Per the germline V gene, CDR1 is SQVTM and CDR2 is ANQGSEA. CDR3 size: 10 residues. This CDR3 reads CSGGETEAFF. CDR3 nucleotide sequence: TGCAGCGGTGGGGAGACTGAAGCTTTCTTT.

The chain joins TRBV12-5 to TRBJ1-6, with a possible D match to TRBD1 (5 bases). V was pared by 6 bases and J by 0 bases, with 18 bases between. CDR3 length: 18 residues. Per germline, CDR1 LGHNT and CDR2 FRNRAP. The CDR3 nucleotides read TGTGCTAGTGGAGACCGCGGGACTCGCGTCTCCTATAATTCACCCCTCCACTTT. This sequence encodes CASGDRGTRVSYNSPLHF. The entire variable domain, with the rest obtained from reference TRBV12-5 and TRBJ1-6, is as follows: DARVTQTPRHKVTEMGQEVTMRCQPILGHNTVFWYRQTMMQGLELLAYFRNRAPLDDSGMPKDRFSAEMPDATLATLKIQPSEPRDSAVYFCASGDRGTRVSYNSPLHFGNGTRLTVT.

In DNA form, the CDR3 reads TGTGCCTGGTCCCCAGGGGCGCAGGCCAAAAACATTCAGTACTTC. Protein sequence: CAWSPGAQAKNIQYF. The chain couples TRBV30 to TRBJ2-4; possibly TRBD1 for D (6 bases). This CDR3 has 15 amino acids. In germline, CDR1 is GTSNPN, CDR2 SVGIG (reference sequence). V was trimmed by 5 bases and J by 1 base, leaving 15 bases between them.

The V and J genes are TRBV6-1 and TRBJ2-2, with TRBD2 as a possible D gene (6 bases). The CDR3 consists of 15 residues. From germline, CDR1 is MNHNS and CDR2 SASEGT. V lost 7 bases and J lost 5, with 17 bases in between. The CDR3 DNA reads TGTGCCAGCACGCCCGGGACTGGGGGGACCGGGGAGCTGTTTTTT. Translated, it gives CASTPGTGGTGELFF.

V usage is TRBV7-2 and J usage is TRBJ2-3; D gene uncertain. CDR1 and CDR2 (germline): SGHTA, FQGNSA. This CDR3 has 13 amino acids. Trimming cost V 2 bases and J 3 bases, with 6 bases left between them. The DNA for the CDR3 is TGTGCCAGCAGCTTACAAACAACAGATACGCAGTATTTT. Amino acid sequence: CASSLQTTDTQYF.

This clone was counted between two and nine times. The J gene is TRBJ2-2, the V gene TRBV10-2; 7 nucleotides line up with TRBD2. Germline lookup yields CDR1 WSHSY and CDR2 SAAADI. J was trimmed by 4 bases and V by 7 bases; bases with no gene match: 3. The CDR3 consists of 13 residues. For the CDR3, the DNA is TGCGCCAGCACAGCGGGGACCACCGGGGAGCTGTTTTTT. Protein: CASTAGTTGELFF.

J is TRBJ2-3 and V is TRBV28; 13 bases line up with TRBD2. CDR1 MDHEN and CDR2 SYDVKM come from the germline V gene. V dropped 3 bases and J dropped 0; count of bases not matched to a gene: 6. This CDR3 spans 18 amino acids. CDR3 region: CASSFLLAGGLSTDTQYF. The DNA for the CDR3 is TGTGCCAGCAGTTTTCTACTAGCGGGGGGGCTCAGCACAGATACGCAGTATTTT. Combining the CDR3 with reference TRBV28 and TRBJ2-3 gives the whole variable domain DVKVTQSSRYLVKRTGEKVFLECVQDMDHENMFWYRQDPGLGLRLIYFSYDVKMKEKGDIPEGYSVSREKKERFSLILESASTNQTSMYLCASSFLLAGGLSTDTQYFGPGTRLTVL.

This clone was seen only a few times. The CDR3 sequence: CAISERGTTNEKLFF. The CDR3 coding sequence is TGTGCCATCAGTGAGAGGGGGACAACTAATGAAAAACTGTTTTTT. V and J are TRBV10-3 and TRBJ1-4; D may be TRBD1 (6 bases). Germline values: CDR1 ENHRY, CDR2 SYGVKD. The CDR3 sequence is 15 residues long. V dropped 2 bases and J dropped 0 bases, with 7 bases sitting between them.

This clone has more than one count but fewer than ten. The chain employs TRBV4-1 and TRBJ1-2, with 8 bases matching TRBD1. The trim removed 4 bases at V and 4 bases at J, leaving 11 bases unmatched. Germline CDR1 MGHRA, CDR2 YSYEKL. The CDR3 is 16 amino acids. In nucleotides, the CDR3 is TGCGCCAGCAGCCGATCCGGGACAGGAGGGTTCTATGGCTACACCTTC. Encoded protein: CASSRSGTGGFYGYTF.

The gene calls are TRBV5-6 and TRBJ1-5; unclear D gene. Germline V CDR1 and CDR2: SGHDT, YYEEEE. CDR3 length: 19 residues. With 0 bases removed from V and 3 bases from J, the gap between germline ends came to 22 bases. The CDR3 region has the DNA TGTGCCAGCAGCTTGGCCTCTCGAACGAACATACCCAACAATCAGCCCCAGCATTTT. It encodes CASSLASRTNIPNNQPQHF.

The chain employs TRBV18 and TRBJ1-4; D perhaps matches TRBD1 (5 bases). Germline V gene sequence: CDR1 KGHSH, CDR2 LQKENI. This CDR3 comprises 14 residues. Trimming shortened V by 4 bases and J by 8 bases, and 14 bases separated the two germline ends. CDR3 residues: CASSRGTGGEKLFF. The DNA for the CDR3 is TGTGCCAGCTCACGCGGGACCGGTGGAGAAAAACTGTTTTTT. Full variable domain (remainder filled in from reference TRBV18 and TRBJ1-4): NAGVMQNPRHLVRRRGQEARLRCSPMKGHSHVYWYRQLPEEGLKFMVYLQKENIIDESGMPKERFSAEFPKEGPSILRIQQVVRGDSAAYFCASSRGTGGEKLFFGSGTQLSVL.

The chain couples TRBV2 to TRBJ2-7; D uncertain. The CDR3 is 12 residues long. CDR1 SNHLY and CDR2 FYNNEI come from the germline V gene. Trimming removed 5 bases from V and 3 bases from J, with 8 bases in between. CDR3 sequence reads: CASSYMNYEQYF. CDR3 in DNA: TGTGCCAGCAGTTACATGAACTACGAGCAGTACTTC.

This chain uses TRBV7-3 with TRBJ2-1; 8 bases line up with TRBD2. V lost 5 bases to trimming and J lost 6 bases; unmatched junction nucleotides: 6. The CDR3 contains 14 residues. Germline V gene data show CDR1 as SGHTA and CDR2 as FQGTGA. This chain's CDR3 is CASSPGGRRNEQFF. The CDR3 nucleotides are TGTGCCAGCAGCCCGGGGGGGCGCCGCAATGAGCAGTTCTTC.

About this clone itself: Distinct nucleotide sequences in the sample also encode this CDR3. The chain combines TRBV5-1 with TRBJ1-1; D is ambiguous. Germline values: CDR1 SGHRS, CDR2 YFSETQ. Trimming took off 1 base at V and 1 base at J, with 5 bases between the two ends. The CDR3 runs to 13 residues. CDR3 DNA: TGCGCCAGCAGCTTGCAGGCGAACACTGAAGCTTTCTTT. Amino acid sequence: CASSLQANTEAFF.

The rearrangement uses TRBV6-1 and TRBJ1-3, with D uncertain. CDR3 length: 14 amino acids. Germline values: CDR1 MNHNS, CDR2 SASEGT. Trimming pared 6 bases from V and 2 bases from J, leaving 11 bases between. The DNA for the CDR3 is TGTGCCAGCAGCCTAGGAGATACTGGAAACACCATATATTTT. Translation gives CASSLGDTGNTIYF.

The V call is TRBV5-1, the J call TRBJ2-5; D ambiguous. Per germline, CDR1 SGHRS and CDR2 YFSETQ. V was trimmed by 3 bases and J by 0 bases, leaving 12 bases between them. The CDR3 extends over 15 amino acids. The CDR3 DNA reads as TGCGCCAGCAGCTCAGGCCCTAATAACCAAGAGACCCAGTACTTC. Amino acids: CASSSGPNNQETQYF.

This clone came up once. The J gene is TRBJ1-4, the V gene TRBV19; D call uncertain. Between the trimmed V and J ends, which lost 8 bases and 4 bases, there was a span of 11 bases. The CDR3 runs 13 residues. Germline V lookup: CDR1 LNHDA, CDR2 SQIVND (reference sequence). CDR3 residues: CASGDGNNEKLFF. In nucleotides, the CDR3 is TGTGCCAGTGGAGACGGTAATAATGAAAAACTGTTTTTT.

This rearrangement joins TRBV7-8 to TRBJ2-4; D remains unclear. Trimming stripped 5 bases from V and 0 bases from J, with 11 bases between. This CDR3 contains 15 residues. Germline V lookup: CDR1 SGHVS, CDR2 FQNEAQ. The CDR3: CASSTPTLAKNIQYF. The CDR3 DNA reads TGTGCCAGCAGCACGCCGACTCTAGCCAAAAACATTCAGTACTTC.

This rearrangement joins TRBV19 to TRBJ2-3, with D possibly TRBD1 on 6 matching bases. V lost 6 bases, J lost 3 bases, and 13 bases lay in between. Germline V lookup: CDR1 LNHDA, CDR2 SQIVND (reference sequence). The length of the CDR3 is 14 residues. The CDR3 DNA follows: TGTGCCAGTAGACAGGGTCAGATGACAGATACGCAGTATTTT. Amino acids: CASRQGQMTDTQYF.

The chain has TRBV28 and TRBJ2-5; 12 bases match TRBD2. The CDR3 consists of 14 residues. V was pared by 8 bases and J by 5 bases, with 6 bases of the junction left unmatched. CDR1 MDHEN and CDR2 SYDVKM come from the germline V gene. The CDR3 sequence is CASQLAGGGETQYF. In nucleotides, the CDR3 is TGTGCCAGCCAACTAGCGGGGGGTGGGGAGACCCAGTACTTC.

CDR3: CASSAFLAVSYNEQFF. For the CDR3, the DNA is TGTGCCAGCAGCGCATTTTTGGCAGTCTCCTACAATGAGCAGTTCTTC. This rearrangement joins TRBV7-2 to TRBJ2-1; D remains unclear. Trimming pared 5 bases from V and 0 bases from J, leaving 14 bases between. Germline V gene data show CDR1 as SGHTA and CDR2 as FQGNSA. This CDR3 has 16 amino acids.

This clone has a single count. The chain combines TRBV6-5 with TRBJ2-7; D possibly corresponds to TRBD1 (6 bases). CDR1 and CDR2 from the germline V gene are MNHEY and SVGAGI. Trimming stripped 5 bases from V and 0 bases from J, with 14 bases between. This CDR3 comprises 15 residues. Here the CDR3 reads CASSLTRQVSYEQYF. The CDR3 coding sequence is TGTGCCAGCAGTCTTACCCGACAGGTCTCCTACGAGCAGTACTTC.

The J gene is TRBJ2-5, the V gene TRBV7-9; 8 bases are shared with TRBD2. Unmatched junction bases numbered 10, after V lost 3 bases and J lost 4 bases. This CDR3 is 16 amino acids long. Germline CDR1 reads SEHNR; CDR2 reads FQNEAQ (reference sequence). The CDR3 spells CASSFKELADRETQYF. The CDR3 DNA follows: TGTGCCAGCAGCTTTAAAGAACTAGCGGACCGAGAGACCCAGTACTTC.

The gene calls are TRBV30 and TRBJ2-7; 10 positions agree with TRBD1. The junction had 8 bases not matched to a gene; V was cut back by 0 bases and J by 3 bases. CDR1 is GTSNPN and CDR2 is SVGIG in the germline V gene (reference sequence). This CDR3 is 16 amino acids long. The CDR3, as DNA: TGTGCCTGGAGTGTCTCGGGACAGGGGTGGGTCTACGAGCAGTACTTC. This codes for CAWSVSGQGWVYEQYF.